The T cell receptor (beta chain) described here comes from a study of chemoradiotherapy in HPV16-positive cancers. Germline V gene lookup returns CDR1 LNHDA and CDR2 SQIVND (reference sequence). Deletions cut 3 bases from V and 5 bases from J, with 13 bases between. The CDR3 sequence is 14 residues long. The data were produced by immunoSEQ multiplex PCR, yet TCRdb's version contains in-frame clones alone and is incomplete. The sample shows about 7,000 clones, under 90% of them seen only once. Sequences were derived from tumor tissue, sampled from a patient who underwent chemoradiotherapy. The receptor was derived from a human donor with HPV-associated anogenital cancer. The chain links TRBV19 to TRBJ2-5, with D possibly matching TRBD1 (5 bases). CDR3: CASSMGQDGETQYF. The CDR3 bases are TGTGCCAGTAGTATGGGGCAGGATGGGGAGACCCAGTACTTC.